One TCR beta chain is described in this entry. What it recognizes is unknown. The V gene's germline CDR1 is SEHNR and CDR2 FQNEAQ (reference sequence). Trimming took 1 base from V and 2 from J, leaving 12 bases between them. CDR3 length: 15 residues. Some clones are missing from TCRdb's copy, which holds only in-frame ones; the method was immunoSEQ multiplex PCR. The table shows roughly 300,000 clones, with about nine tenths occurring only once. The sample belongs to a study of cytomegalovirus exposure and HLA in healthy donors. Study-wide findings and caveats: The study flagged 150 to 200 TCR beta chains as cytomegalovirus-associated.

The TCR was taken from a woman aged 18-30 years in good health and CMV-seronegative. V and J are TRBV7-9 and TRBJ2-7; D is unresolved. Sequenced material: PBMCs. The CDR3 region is CASSLDIQVAYEQYF. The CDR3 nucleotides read TGTGCCAGCAGCTTAGACATCCAGGTAGCCTACGAGCAGTACTTC.